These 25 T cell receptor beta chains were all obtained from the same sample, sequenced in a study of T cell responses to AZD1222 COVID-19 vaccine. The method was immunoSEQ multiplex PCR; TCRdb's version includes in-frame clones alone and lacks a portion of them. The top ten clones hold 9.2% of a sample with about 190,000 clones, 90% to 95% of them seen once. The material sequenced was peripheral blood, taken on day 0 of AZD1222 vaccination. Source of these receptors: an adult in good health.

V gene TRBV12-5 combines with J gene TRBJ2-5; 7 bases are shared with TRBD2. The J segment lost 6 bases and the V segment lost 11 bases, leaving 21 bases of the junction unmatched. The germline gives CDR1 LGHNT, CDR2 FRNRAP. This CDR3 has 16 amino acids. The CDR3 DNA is TGTGCTCAACCTCCAACCCGCCAGGGAGGGAAAAAGACCCAGTACTTC. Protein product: CAQPPTRQGGKKTQYF.

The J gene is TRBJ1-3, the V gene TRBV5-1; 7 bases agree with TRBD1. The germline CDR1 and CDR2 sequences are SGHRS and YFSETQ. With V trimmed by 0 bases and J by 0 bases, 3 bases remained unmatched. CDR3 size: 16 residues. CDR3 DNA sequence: TGCGCCAGCAGCTTGGGACAGGGAAGCTCTGGAAACACCATATATTTT. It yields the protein CASSLGQGSSGNTIYF. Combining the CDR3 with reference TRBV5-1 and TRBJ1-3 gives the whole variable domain KAGVTQTPRYLIKTRGQQVTLSCSPISGHRSVSWYQQTPGQGLQFLFEYFSETQRNKGNFPGRFSGRQFSNSRSEMNVSTLELGDSALYLCASSLGQGSSGNTIYFGEGSWLTVV.

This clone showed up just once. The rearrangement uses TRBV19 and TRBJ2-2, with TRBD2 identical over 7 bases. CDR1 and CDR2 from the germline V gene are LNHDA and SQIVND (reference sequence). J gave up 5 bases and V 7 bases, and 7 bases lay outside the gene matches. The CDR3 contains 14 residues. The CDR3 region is CASKGTTLTGELFF. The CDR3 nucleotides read TGTGCCAGTAAGGGGACTACCCTAACCGGGGAGCTGTTTTTT.

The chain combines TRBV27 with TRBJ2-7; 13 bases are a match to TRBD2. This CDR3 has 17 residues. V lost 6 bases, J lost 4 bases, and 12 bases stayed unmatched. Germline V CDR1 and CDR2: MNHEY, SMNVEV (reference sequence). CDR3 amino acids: CASRTPGLAGDFYEQYF. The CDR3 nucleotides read TGTGCCAGCAGAACGCCCGGACTAGCGGGAGATTTTTACGAGCAGTACTTC.

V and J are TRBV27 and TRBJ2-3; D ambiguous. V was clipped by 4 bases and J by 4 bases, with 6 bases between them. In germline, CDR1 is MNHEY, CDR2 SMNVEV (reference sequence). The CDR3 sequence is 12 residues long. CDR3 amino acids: CASSSQSDTQYF. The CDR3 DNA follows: TGTGCCAGCAGTTCTCAGTCAGATACGCAGTATTTT.

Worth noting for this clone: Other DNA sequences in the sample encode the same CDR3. CDR3 in amino acids: CASSVGDRVNEQYF. CDR3 DNA sequence: TGTGCCAGCAGCGTAGGGGACAGGGTTAACGAGCAGTACTTC. The chain has TRBV9 and TRBJ2-7, with TRBD1 matching over 9 bases. The V and J ends lost 0 bases and 5 bases, in that order; junction bases with no gene match: 3. CDR3 length: 14 amino acids. The germline CDR1 and CDR2 sequences are SGDLS and YYNGEE.

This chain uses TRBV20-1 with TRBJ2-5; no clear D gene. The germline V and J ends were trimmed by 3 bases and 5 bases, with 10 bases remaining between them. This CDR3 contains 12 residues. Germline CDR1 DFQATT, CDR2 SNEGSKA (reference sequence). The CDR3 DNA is TGCAGTGCTAGTTTTGGTGATGAGACCCAGTACTTC. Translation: CSASFGDETQYF.

CDR3 residues: CASSHQDRSYEKLFF. DNA of the CDR3: TGTGCCAGCAGTCATCAAGACAGGAGTTACGAAAAACTGTTTTTT. This chain links TRBV5-8 with TRBJ1-4; tentative D call: TRBD1 (6 bases). Germline CDR1 is SGHTS and CDR2 is YDEGEE. The CDR3 has 15 residues. V was cut by 5 bases and J by 8 bases, with 19 bases left in between. Full variable domain (outside the CDR3, taken from reference TRBV5-8 and TRBJ1-4): EAGVTQSPTHLIKTRGQQATLRCSPISGHTSVYWYQQALGLGLQFLLWYDEGEERNRGNFPPRFSGRQFPNYSSELNVNALELEDSALYLCASSHQDRSYEKLFFGSGTQLSVL.

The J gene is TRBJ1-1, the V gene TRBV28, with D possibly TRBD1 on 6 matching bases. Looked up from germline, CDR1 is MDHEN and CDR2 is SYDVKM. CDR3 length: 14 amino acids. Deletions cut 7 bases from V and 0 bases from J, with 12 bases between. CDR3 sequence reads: CASTQGMVNTEAFF. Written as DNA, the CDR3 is TGTGCCAGCACCCAGGGGATGGTGAACACTGAAGCTTTCTTT.

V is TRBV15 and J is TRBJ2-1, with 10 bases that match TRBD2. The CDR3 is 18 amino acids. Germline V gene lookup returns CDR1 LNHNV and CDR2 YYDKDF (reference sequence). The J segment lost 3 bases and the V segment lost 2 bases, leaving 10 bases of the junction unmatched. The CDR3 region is CATSRRVPSGSLYNEQFF. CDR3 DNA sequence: TGTGCCACCAGCAGACGTGTTCCTAGCGGGAGCCTCTACAATGAGCAGTTCTTC.

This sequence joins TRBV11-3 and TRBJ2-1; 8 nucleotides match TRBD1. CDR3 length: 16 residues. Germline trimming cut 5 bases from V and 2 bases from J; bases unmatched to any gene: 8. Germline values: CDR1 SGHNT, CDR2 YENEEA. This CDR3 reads CASSPGTGAAYNEQFF. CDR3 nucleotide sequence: TGTGCCAGCAGCCCAGGGACAGGAGCGGCCTACAATGAGCAGTTCTTC.

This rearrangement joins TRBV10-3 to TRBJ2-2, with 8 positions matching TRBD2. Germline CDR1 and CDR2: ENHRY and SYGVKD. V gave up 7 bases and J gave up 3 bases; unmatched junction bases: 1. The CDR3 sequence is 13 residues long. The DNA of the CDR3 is TGTGCCATCACGGGGGGGGACACCGGGGAGCTGTTTTTT. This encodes CAITGGDTGELFF.

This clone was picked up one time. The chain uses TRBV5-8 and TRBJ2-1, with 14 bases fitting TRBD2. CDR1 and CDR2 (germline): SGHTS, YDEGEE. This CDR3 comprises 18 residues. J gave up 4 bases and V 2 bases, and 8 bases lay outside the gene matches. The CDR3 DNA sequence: TGTGCCAGCAGCTTATCCGGACTAGCGGGAGGACATTACAATGAGCAGTTCTTC. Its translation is CASSLSGLAGGHYNEQFF.

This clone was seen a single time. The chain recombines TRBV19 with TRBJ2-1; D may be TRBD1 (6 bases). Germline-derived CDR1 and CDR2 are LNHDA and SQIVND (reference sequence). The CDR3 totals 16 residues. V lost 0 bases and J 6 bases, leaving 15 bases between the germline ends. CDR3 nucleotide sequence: TGTGCCAGTAGTATAGATGGGTTGACAGGCCTCAATGAGCAGTTCTTC. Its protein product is CASSIDGLTGLNEQFF.

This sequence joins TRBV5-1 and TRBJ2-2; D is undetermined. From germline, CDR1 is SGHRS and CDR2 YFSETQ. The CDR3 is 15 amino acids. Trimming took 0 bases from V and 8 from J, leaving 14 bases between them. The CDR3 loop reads CASSLGAATTGELFF. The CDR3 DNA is TGCGCCAGCAGCTTGGGGGCAGCCACCACGGGGGAGCTGTTTTTT. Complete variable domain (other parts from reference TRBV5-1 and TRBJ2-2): KAGVTQTPRYLIKTRGQQVTLSCSPISGHRSVSWYQQTPGQGLQFLFEYFSETQRNKGNFPGRFSGRQFSNSRSEMNVSTLELGDSALYLCASSLGAATTGELFFGEGSRLTVL.

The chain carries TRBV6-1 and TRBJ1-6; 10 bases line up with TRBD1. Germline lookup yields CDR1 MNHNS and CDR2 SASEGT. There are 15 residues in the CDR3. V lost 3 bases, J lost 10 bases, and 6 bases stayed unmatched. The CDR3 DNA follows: TGTGCCAGCAGTGAGCGTGGGACAGGGGACTCACCCCTCCACTTT. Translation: CASSERGTGDSPLHF.

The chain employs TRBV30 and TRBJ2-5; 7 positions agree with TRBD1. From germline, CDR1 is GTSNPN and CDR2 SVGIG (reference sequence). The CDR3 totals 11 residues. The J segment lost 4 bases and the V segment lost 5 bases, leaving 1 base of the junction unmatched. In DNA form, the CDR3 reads TGTGCCTGGCGGGACAGAGAGACCCAGTACTTC. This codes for CAWRDRETQYF.

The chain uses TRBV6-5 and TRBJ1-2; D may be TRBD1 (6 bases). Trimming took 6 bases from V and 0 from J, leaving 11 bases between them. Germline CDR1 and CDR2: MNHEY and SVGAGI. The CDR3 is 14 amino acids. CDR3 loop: CASSRQASNYGYTF. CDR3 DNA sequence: TGTGCCAGCAGCCGACAGGCTTCTAACTATGGCTACACCTTC.

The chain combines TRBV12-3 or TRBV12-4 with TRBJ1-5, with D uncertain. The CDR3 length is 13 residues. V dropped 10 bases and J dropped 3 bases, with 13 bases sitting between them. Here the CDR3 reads CATALGSNQPQHF. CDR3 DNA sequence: TGTGCCACCGCCCTGGGCTCCAATCAGCCCCAGCATTTT.

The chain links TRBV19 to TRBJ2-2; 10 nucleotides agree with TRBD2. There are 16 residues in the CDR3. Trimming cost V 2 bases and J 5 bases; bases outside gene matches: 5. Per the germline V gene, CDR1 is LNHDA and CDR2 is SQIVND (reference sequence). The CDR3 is CASSITSGMNTGELFF. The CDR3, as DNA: TGTGCCAGTAGTATAACTAGCGGGATGAATACCGGGGAGCTGTTTTTT.

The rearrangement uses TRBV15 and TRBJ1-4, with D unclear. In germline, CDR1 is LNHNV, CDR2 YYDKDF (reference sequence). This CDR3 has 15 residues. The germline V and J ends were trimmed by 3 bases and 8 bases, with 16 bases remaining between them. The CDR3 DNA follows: TGTGCCACCAGCAGGGCAGGCGGATCGGAGGAAAAACTGTTTTTT. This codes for CATSRAGGSEEKLFF.

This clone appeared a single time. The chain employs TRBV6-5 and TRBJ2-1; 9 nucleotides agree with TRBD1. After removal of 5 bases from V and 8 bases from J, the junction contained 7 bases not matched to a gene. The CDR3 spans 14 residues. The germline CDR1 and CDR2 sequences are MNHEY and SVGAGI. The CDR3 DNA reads TGTGCCAGCAGTCACAGGGGGCCTGAATATGAGCAGTTCTTC. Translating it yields CASSHRGPEYEQFF.

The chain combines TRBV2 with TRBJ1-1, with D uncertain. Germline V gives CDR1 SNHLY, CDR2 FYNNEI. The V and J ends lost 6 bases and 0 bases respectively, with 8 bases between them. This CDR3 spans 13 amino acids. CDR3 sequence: CASRKGMNTEAFF. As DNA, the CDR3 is TGTGCCAGCAGGAAAGGGATGAACACTGAAGCTTTCTTT.

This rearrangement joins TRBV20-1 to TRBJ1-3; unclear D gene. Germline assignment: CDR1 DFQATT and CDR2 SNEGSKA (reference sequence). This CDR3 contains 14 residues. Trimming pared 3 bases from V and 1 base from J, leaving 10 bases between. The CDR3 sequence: CSASKSLSGNTIYF. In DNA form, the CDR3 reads TGCAGTGCTAGTAAAAGTCTGTCTGGAAACACCATATATTTT.

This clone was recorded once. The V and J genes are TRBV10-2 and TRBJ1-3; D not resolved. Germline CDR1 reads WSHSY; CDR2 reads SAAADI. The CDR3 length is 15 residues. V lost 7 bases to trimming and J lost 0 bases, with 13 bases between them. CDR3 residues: CASTPPGSSGNTIYF. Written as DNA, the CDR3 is TGCGCCAGCACCCCACCGGGTTCCTCTGGAAACACCATATATTTT.